These 13 T cell receptor beta chains were sequenced from one sample in a study of beta chain features in type 1 diabetes. Their antigen targets remain unknown. Study-level findings and limits: There was a moderate but significant shortening of TCRB CDR3s in all four CD4+ subsets of Type 1 diabetes patients.

Expressed TCRB transcripts were sequenced, since all the RNA that had been isolated was reverse transcribed. Produced via immunoSEQ multiplex PCR; TCRdb's table is partial and in-frame only. The sample records about 650,000 clones, around 12% being singletons. Sequencing was carried out using naive CD4+ T cells from blood. These receptors were taken from a young man with type 1 diabetes.

The V gene is TRBV6-5, the J gene TRBJ2-7; D might be TRBD1 or TRBD2, each matching 6 bases. Germline CDR1 and CDR2: MNHEY and SVGAGI. Trimming removed 4 bases at V and 3 bases at J, with 16 bases between. The CDR3 is 15 residues long. The CDR3 region is CASSSGASAIYEQYF. In nucleotides, the CDR3 is TGTGCCAGCAGTTCAGGGGCTAGCGCAATCTACGAGCAGTACTTC.

This sequence joins TRBV9 and TRBJ2-3; 10 bases fit TRBD2. Germline loops: CDR1 SGDLS, CDR2 YYNGEE. This CDR3 has 17 residues. Trimming cost V 0 bases and J 1 base; bases outside gene matches: 5. The CDR3 protein is CASSVAPLAGRTDTQYF. CDR3 nucleotide sequence: TGTGCCAGCAGCGTAGCCCCACTAGCGGGGCGCACAGATACGCAGTATTTT.

The rearrangement links TRBV13 to TRBJ2-7, with TRBD1 identical over 8 bases. The germline V gene has CDR1 PRHDT and CDR2 FYEKMQ (reference sequence). V lost 5 bases to trimming and J lost 4 bases; unmatched junction nucleotides: 7. The CDR3 length is 14 residues. CDR3 nucleotides: TGTGCCAGCAGCAGTAGTCAGGGGGCTTACGAGCAGTACTTC. The encoded protein is CASSSSQGAYEQYF.

This clone occurred a few times. The rearrangement uses TRBV29-1 and TRBJ1-4; 9 bases are shared with TRBD1. The V gene's germline CDR1 is SQVTM and CDR2 ANQGSEA. The CDR3 length is 15 residues. V gave up 7 bases and J gave up 8 bases; unmatched junction bases: 14. The CDR3 is CSAKFTGGRNEKLFF. The CDR3 DNA is TGCAGCGCTAAATTTACAGGGGGCCGGAACGAAAAACTGTTTTTT.

This clone was seen a few times. The V and J genes are TRBV7-2 and TRBJ2-3, with a possible D match to TRBD1 (6 bases). The ends were cut back, 4 bases at V and 2 bases at J, with 10 bases in the middle. The germline CDR1 and CDR2 sequences are SGHTA and FQGNSA. The CDR3 is made up of 14 amino acids. CDR3 sequence: CASSSTGFTDTQYF. CDR3 sequence (DNA): TGTGCCAGCAGCTCCACAGGGTTCACAGATACGCAGTATTTT.

This clone turned up a few times. The chain recombines TRBV4-2 with TRBJ2-3; 7 bases line up with TRBD2. The trim removed 1 base at V and 4 bases at J, leaving 8 bases unmatched. This CDR3 region has 16 residues. Germline CDR1 and CDR2: LGHNA and YNFKEQ. DNA for the CDR3: TGTGCCAGCAGCCAAGGGACTAGAATTGGCCCAGATACGCAGTATTTT. The encoded protein is CASSQGTRIGPDTQYF.

This clone has only a few counts. The chain recombines TRBV30 with TRBJ2-3, with 8 bases lining up with TRBD2. The CDR3 has 13 residues. V trimming: 3 bases; J trimming: 8 bases; junction bases outside the gene matches: 7. The germline V gene has CDR1 GTSNPN and CDR2 SVGIG (reference sequence). The CDR3 protein is CAWRGTSRSTQYF. CDR3 coding DNA: TGTGCCTGGAGGGGGACTAGTAGGAGTACGCAGTATTTT.

This clone was seen a handful of times. The chain joins TRBV7-2 to TRBJ2-5; 9 bases align to TRBD2. The CDR3 covers 17 residues. The V segment lost 6 bases and the J segment 2 bases; nucleotides outside the gene matches: 13. Per the germline V gene, CDR1 is SGHTA and CDR2 is FQGNSA. In DNA, the CDR3 is TGTGCCAGCAGTGGGGGCTGGCGGGGGGGCTTTCAAGAGACCCAGTACTTC. Amino acids: CASSGGWRGGFQETQYF.

CDR3 coding DNA: TGTGCCAGTAGTGAGCGACAGGCAAACACTGAAGCTTTCTTT. This codes for CASSERQANTEAFF. The chain uses TRBV19 and TRBJ1-1; weak D call: TRBD1 (6 bases). The ends were cut back, 5 bases at V and 2 bases at J, with 12 bases in the middle. Germline V CDR1 and CDR2: LNHDA, SQIVND (reference sequence). CDR3 size: 14 residues.

The chain is built from TRBV7-3 and TRBJ2-2, with a weak D call TRBD2 (6 bases). The germline CDR1 and CDR2 sequences are SGHTA and FQGTGA. CDR3 length: 13 residues. V was shortened by 5 bases and J by 7 bases, with 11 bases between the two germline ends. CDR3 residues: CASSQTGSGELFF. CDR3 DNA sequence: TGTGCCAGCAGCCAAACCGGGAGCGGGGAGCTGTTTTTT.

This clone has more than one count but fewer than ten. V gene TRBV5-1 combines with J gene TRBJ2-6; D is unresolved. V lost 5 bases and J 0 bases, leaving 9 bases between the germline ends. Germline V gene sequence: CDR1 SGHRS, CDR2 YFSETQ. This CDR3 comprises 15 residues. CDR3 sequence reads: CASRYDGSGANVLTF. CDR3 coding DNA: TGCGCCAGCAGGTACGACGGCTCTGGGGCCAACGTCCTGACTTTC. The whole variable domain, filled in from reference TRBV5-1 and TRBJ2-6, reads KAGVTQTPRYLIKTRGQQVTLSCSPISGHRSVSWYQQTPGQGLQFLFEYFSETQRNKGNFPGRFSGRQFSNSRSEMNVSTLELGDSALYLCASRYDGSGANVLTFGAGSRLTVL.

This clone showed up just a few times. The chain joins TRBV4-2 to TRBJ2-7; D is perhaps TRBD2 (6 bases). With 1 base removed from V and 7 bases from J, the gap between germline ends came to 14 bases. The germline CDR1 and CDR2 sequences are LGHNA and YNFKEQ. This CDR3 has 14 amino acids. The DNA for the CDR3 is TGTGCCAGCAGCCAAGGGAGGGACCTGCCTGAGCAGTACTTC. Protein product: CASSQGRDLPEQYF.

This chain connects TRBV2 to TRBJ2-7; D possibly corresponds to TRBD1 (6 bases). The CDR3 has 13 residues. Trimming took 4 bases from V and 0 from J, leaving 7 bases between them. CDR1 and CDR2 from the germline V gene are SNHLY and FYNNEI. The CDR3: CASSARGSYEQYF. DNA of the CDR3: TGTGCCAGCAGTGCCAGGGGCTCCTACGAGCAGTACTTC. Based on the CDR3 plus reference TRBV2 and TRBJ2-7, the full variable domain is EPEVTQTPSHQVTQMGQEVILRCVPISNHLYFYWYRQILGQKVEFLVSFYNNEISEKSEIFDDQFSVERPDGSNFTLKIRSTKLEDSAMYFCASSARGSYEQYFGPGTRLTVT.